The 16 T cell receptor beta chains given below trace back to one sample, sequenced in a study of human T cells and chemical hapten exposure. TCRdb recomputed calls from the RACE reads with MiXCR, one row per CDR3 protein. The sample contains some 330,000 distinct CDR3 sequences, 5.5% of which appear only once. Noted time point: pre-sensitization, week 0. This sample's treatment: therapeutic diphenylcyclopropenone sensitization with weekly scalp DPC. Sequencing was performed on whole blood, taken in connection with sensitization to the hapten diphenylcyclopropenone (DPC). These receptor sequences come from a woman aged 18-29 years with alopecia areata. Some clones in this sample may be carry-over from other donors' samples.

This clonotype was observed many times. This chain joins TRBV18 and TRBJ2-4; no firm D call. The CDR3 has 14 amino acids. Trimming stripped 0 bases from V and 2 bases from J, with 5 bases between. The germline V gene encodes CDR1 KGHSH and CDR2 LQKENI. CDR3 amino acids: CASSPPGSKNIQYF. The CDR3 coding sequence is TGTGCCAGCTCACCACCGGGGTCCAAAAACATTCAGTACTTC. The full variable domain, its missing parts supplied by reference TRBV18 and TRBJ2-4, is NAGVMQNPRHLVRRRGQEARLRCSPMKGHSHVYWYRQLPEEGLKFMVYLQKENIIDESGMPKERFSAEFPKEGPSILRIQQVVRGDSAAYFCASSPPGSKNIQYFGAGTRLSVL.

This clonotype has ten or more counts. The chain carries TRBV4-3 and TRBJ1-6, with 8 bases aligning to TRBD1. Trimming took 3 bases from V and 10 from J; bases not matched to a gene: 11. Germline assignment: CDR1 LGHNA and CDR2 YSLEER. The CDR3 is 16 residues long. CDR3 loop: CASSQSSRGRGSPLHF. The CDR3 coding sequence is TGCGCCAGCAGCCAGAGTAGCAGGGGGCGGGGATCACCCCTCCACTTT.

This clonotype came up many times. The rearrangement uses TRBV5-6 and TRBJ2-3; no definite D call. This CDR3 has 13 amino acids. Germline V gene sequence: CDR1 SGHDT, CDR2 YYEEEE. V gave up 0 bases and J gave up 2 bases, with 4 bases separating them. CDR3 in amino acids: CASSLGLTDTQYF. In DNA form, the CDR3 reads TGTGCCAGCAGCTTGGGCCTCACAGATACGCAGTATTTT.

The CDR3 is CASSEAWGQPQHF. The CDR3 nucleotides read TGTGCCAGCAGTGAAGCGTGGGGTCAGCCCCAGCATTTT. This rearrangement joins TRBV6-1 to TRBJ1-5; D unclear. The V and J ends lost 0 bases and 6 bases respectively, with 6 bases between them. The CDR3 extends over 13 amino acids. Germline CDR1 reads MNHNS; CDR2 reads SASEGT.

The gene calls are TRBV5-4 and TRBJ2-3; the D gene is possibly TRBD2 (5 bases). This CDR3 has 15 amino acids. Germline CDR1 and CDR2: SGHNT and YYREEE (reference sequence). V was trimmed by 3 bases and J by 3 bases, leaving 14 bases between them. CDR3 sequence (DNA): TGTGCCAGCAGCTCGGCCGGGATTTTGACAGATACGCAGTATTTT. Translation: CASSSAGILTDTQYF. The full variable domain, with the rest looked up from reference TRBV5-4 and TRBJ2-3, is ETGVTQSPTHLIKTRGQQVTLRCSSQSGHNTVSWYQQALGQGPQFIFQYYREEENGRGNFPPRFSGLQFPNYSSELNVNALELDDSALYLCASSSAGILTDTQYFGPGTRLTVL.

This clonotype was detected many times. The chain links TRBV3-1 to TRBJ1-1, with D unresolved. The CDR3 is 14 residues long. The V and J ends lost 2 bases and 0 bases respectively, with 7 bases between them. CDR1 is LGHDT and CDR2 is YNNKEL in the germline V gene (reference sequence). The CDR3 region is CASSQSGLNTEAFF. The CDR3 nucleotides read TGTGCCAGCAGCCAATCTGGTTTGAACACTGAAGCTTTCTTT. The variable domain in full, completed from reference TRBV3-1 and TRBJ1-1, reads DTAVSQTPKYLVTQMGNDKSIKCEQNLGHDTMYWYKQDSKKFLKIMFSYNNKELIINETVPNRFSPKSPDKAHLNLHINSLELGDSAVYFCASSQSGLNTEAFFGQGTRLTVV.

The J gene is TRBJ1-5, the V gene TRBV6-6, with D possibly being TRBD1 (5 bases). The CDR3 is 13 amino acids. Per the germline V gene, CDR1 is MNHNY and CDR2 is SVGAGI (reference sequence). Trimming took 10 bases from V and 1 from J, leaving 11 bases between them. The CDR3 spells CATTGGSNQPQHF. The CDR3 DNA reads TGTGCCACCACTGGGGGAAGCAATCAGCCCCAGCATTTT.

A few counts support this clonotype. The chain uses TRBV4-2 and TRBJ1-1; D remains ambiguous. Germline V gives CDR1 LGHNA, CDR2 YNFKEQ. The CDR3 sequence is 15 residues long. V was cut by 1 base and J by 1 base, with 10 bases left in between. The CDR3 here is CASSQAGQTNTEAFF. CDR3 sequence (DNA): TGTGCCAGCAGCCAAGCTGGTCAGACGAACACTGAAGCTTTCTTT.

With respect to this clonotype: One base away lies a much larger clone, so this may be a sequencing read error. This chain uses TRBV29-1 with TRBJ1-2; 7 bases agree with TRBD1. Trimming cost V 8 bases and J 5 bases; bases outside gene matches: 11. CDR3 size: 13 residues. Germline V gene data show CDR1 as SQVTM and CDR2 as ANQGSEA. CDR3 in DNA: TGCAGCTTCCAGACAGGGCCTTCTTATGGCTACACCTTC. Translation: CSFQTGPSYGYTF.

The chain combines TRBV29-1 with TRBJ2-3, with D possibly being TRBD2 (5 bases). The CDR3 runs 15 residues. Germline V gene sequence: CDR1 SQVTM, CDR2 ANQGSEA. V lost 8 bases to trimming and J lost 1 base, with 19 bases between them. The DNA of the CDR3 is TGCAGCATTAGTCTCTCGCTAGCCCGCACAGATACGCAGTATTTT. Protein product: CSISLSLARTDTQYF.

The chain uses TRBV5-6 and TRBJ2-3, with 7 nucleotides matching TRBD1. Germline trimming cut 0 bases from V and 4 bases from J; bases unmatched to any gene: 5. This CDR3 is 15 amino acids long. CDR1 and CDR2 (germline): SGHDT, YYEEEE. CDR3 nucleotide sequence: TGTGCCAGCAGCTTGGACAGGGGCGTCGCAGATACGCAGTATTTT. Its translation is CASSLDRGVADTQYF.

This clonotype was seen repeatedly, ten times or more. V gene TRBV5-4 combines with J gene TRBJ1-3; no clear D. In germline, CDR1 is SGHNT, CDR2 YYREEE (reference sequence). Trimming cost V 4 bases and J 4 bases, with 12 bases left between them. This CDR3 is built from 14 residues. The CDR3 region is CASSPGGGGNTIYF. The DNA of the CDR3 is TGTGCCAGCAGCCCTGGAGGAGGAGGAAACACCATATATTTT. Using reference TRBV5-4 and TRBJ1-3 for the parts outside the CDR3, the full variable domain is ETGVTQSPTHLIKTRGQQVTLRCSSQSGHNTVSWYQQALGQGPQFIFQYYREEENGRGNFPPRFSGLQFPNYSSELNVNALELDDSALYLCASSPGGGGNTIYFGEGSWLTVV.

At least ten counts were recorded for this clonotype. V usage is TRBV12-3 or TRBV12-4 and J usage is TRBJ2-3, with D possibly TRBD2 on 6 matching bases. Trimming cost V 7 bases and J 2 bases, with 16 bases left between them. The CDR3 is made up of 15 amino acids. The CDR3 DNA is TGTGCCAGCACCGGGGGTGGTGATTTCACAGATACGCAGTATTTT. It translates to CASTGGGDFTDTQYF.

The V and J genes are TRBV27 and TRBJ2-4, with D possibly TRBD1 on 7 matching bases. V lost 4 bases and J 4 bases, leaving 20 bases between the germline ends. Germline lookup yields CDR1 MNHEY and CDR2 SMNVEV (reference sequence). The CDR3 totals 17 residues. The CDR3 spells CASSSPVTGTRKNIQYF. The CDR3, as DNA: TGTGCCAGCAGTTCCCCCGTGACAGGGACTCGGAAAAACATTCAGTACTTC.

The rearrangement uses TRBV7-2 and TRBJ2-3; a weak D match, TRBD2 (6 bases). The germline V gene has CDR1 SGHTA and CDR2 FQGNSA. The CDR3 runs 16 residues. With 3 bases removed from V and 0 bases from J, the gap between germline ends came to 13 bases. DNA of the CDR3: TGTGCCAGCAGCTTGGTCGGGGGATCTAGCACAGATACGCAGTATTTT. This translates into CASSLVGGSSTDTQYF.

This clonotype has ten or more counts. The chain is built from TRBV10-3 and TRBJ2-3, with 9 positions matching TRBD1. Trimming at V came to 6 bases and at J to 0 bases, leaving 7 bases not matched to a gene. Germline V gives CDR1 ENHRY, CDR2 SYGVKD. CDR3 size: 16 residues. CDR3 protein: CAIRVYGTGSTDTQYF. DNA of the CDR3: TGTGCCATCAGGGTCTACGGGACAGGGAGCACAGATACGCAGTATTTT.